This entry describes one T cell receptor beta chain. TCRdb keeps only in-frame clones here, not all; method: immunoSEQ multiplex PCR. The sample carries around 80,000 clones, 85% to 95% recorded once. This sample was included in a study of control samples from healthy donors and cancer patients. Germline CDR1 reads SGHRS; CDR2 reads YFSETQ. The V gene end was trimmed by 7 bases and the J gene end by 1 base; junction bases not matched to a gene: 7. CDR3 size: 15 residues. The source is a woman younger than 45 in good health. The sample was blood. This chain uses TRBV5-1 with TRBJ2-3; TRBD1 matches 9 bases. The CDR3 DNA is TGCGCCAGCGTCAAGGGGGACAGGGGCACAGATACGCAGTATTTT. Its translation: CASVKGDRGTDTQYF.